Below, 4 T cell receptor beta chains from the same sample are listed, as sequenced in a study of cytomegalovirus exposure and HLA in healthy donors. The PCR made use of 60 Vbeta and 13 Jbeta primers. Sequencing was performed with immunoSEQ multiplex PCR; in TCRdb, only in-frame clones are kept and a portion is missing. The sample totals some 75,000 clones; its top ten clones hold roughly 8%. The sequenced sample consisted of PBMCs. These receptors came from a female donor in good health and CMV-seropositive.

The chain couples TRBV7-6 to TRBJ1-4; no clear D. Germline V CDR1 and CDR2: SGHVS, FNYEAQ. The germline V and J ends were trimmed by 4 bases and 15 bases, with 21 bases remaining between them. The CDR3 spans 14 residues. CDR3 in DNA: TGTGCCAGCAGCTCCTTAGTAGGGCCACGACTAATGTTTTTT. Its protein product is CASSSLVGPRLMFF.

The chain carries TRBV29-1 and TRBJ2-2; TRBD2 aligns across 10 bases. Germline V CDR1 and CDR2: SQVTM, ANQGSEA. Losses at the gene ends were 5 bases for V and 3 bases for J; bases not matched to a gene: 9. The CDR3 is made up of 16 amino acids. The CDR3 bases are TGCAGCGTTTTCTTAGGTAGCGGGAGGTACACCGGGGAGCTGTTTTTT. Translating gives CSVFLGSGRYTGELFF.

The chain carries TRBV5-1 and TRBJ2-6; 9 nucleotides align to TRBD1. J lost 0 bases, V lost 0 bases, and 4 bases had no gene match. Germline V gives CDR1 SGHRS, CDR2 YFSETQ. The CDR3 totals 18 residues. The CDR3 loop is CASSLGQGGNSGANVLTF. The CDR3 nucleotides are TGCGCCAGCAGCTTGGGACAGGGGGGAAACTCTGGGGCCAACGTCCTGACTTTC.

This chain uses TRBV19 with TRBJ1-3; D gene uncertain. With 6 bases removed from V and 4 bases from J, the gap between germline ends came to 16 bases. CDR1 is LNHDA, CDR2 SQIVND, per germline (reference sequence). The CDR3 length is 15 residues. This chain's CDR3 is CASSSPGATGNTIYF. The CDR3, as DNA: TGTGCCAGTAGCAGCCCGGGAGCAACAGGAAACACCATATATTTT.